This TCR beta chain was obtained from a study of T cells in Graves' hyperthyroidism and ophthalmopathy. Study outcomes and limitations: Onset of ophthalmopathy came a median approximately 6.5 months after the model predicted it. Blood samples included most of the expanded thyroid clonotypes exceeding 0.001.

The CDR3 runs 14 residues. The V gene lost 0 bases and the J gene lost 11 bases, with 17 bases spanning the gap. Per germline, CDR1 MGHRA and CDR2 YSYEKL. TCR beta CDR3 sequences were amplified from RNA transcripts. The HTBI primer set was used in a first-round RT-PCR of the TCR CDR3. One entry per CDR3 protein, called by TCRdb with MiXCR from the multiplex PCR reads. The sample records 550,000 to 700,000 distinct CDR3 sequences, roughly 46% being singletons. This clonotype was seen a handful of times. What it binds is unknown. This clonotype was sampled from an adult woman with Graves' disease, either hyperthyroidism or ophthalmopathy (not recorded which). The V gene is TRBV4-1, the J gene TRBJ2-7, with D perhaps matching TRBD1 (6 bases). The sequencing input was peripheral blood or thyroid tissue (not recorded which). The CDR3 is CASSQDPGNRVEYF. The CDR3, as DNA: TGCGCCAGCAGCCAAGATCCGGGGAACAGGGTGGAGTACTTC.